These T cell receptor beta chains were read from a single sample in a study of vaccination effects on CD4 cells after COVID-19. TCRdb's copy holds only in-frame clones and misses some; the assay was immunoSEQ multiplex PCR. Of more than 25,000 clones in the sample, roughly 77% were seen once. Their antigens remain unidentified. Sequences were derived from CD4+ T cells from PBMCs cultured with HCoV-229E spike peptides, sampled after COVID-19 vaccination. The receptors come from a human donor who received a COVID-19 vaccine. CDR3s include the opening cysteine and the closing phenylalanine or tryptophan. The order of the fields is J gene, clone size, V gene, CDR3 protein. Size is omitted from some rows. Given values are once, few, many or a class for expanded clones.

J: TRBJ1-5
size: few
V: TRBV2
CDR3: CASRIQGGQPQHF

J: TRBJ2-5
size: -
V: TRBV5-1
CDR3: CASSWGTGQYQETQYF

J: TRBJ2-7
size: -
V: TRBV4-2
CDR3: CASSQEAGGSYEQYF

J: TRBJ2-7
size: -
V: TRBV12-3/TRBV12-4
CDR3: CASSFTGRSEQYF

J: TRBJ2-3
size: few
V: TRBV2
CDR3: CASSDQGRTDTQYF

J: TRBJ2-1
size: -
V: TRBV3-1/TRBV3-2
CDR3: CASSLLGLAGDAYNEQFF

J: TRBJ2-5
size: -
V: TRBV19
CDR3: CASSIRTSGKKTQYF

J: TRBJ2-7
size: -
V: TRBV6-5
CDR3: CASEQQGAGYEQYF

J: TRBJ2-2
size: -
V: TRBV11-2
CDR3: CASSLDRGGDRGPGELFF

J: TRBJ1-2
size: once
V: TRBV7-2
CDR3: CASSVDPGPYYGYTF

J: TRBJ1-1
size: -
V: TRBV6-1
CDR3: CASSETPWGVSGTEAFF